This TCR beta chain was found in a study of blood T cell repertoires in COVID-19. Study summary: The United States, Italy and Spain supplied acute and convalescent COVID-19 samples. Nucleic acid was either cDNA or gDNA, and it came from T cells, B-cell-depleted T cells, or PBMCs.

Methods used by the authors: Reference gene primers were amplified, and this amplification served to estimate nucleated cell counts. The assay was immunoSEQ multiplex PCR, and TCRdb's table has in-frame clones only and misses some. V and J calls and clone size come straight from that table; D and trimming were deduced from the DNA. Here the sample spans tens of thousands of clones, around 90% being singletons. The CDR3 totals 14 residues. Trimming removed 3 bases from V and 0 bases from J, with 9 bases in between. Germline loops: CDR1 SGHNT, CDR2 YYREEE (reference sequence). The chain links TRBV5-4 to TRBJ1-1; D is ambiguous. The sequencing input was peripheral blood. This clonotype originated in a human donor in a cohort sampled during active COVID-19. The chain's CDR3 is CASSWRNLNTEAFF. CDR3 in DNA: TGTGCCAGCAGCTGGAGAAACCTGAACACTGAAGCTTTCTTT.